A single sample gave rise to the 21 T cell receptor beta chains below, sequenced in a study of cytotoxic CD8 clonotypes in ibrutinib-treated CLL. Clones were read by immunoSEQ multiplex PCR, and TCRdb kept only the in-frame ones, dropping some. The sample has approximately 67,000 clones; 70% to 90% are singletons. The specimen was PBMCs, collected at disease progression, from a patient treated with ibrutinib. These TCRs come from a human donor with chronic lymphocytic leukemia.

The rearrangement joins TRBV2 to TRBJ1-2, with D perhaps matching TRBD1 (5 bases). Trimming pared 6 bases from V and 4 bases from J, leaving 9 bases between. Per the germline V gene, CDR1 is SNHLY and CDR2 is FYNNEI. This CDR3 region has 12 residues. In DNA, the CDR3 is TGTGCCAGCAGAGAGGGACGCTATGGCTACACCTTC. This translates into CASREGRYGYTF.

The chain joins TRBV7-9 to TRBJ2-7; 10 positions match TRBD1. This CDR3 region has 16 residues. In germline, CDR1 is SEHNR, CDR2 FQNEAQ (reference sequence). Germline trimming cut 5 bases from V and 3 bases from J; bases unmatched to any gene: 10. The CDR3 loop is CASSTGTGDKFYEQYF. Written as DNA, the CDR3 is TGTGCCAGCAGCACCGGGACAGGGGATAAATTCTACGAGCAGTACTTC.

The chain links TRBV5-1 to TRBJ2-7; D might be TRBD1 (5 bases). CDR1 is SGHRS, CDR2 YFSETQ, per germline. The length of the CDR3 is 12 residues. V was trimmed by 7 bases and J by 3 bases, leaving 11 bases between them. The CDR3 protein is CASSGQDYEQYF. CDR3 bases: TGCGCCAGCTCAGGACAAGACTACGAGCAGTACTTC.

J is TRBJ1-1 and V is TRBV27; D may be TRBD1 (5 bases). Germline values: CDR1 MNHEY, CDR2 SMNVEV (reference sequence). V shed 6 bases and J shed 2 bases, with 13 bases lying between them. This CDR3 spans 14 amino acids. This CDR3 reads CASRRDPKNTEAFF. CDR3 bases: TGTGCCAGCAGACGGGACCCGAAAAACACTGAAGCTTTCTTT.

The chain is built from TRBV5-1 and TRBJ1-4; the D gene is possibly TRBD1 (5 bases). Germline values: CDR1 SGHRS, CDR2 YFSETQ. V gave up 0 bases and J gave up 7 bases, with 10 bases separating them. The CDR3 covers 14 residues. The CDR3: CASSLVAGPEKLFF. As DNA, the CDR3 is TGCGCCAGCAGCTTGGTCGCAGGGCCTGAAAAACTGTTTTTT.

This chain joins TRBV5-4 and TRBJ2-7; D gene ambiguous. Trimming pared 0 bases from V and 1 base from J, leaving 5 bases between. Germline CDR1 and CDR2: SGHNT and YYREEE (reference sequence). This CDR3 is built from 13 residues. The CDR3 loop is CASSLERSYEQYF. The CDR3 nucleotides are TGTGCCAGCAGCTTGGAACGGTCCTACGAGCAGTACTTC.

This rearrangement joins TRBV7-9 to TRBJ2-7, with 7 nucleotides matching TRBD2. The J segment lost 5 bases and the V segment lost 4 bases, leaving 5 bases of the junction unmatched. Germline V gene lookup returns CDR1 SEHNR and CDR2 FQNEAQ (reference sequence). The CDR3 covers 13 residues. This CDR3 reads CASSSRGIHEQYF. In DNA, the CDR3 is TGTGCCAGCAGCTCGCGGGGGATCCACGAGCAGTACTTC.

The count of this clone is one. The genes are TRBV18 and TRBJ1-2; TRBD1 matches at 8 bases. The CDR3 runs to 13 residues. Germline CDR1 is KGHSH and CDR2 is LQKENI. Trimming cost V 3 bases and J 8 bases; bases outside gene matches: 5. CDR3 sequence (DNA): TGTGCCAGCTCACCTACGACAGGGGAAGGCTACACCTTC. Translation gives CASSPTTGEGYTF.

This rearrangement joins TRBV7-9 to TRBJ1-4; D uncertain. Germline assignment: CDR1 SEHNR and CDR2 FQNEAQ (reference sequence). V lost 5 bases and J lost 7, with 23 bases in between. The CDR3 is 17 residues long. CDR3 protein: CASSPRRGGPLSEKLFF. CDR3 DNA: TGTGCCAGCAGCCCCCGACGGGGAGGCCCCTTGAGTGAAAAACTGTTTTTT.

This clone occurred a few times. This chain links TRBV19 with TRBJ1-5; possibly TRBD1 for D (6 bases). This CDR3 has 14 amino acids. V lost 9 bases and J 2 bases, leaving 14 bases between the germline ends. CDR1 and CDR2 (germline): LNHDA, SQIVND (reference sequence). CDR3 bases: TGTGCCAGCCTACCTGGACAGCGCAATCAGCCCCAGCATTTT. This translates into CASLPGQRNQPQHF.

In its sample, this clone ranks as medium-sized. The rearrangement joins TRBV27 to TRBJ2-7; TRBD1 might be the D (6 bases). From germline, CDR1 is MNHEY and CDR2 SMNVEV (reference sequence). The CDR3 covers 14 residues. V lost 6 bases, J lost 6 bases, and 18 bases lay in between. In nucleotides, the CDR3 is TGTGCCAGCAGCGAAAGGGGGACGTTCGGCGAGCAGTACTTC. Its protein is CASSERGTFGEQYF.

This clone was counted only a few times. The CDR3 spells CASSGPSGREQYF. In DNA form, the CDR3 reads TGTGCCAGCAGTGGTCCCTCTGGGCGGGAGCAGTACTTC. V is TRBV2 and J is TRBJ2-7; no clear D gene. V shed 4 bases and J shed 7 bases, with 14 bases lying between them. This CDR3 spans 13 amino acids. From germline, CDR1 is SNHLY and CDR2 FYNNEI. The full variable domain, rest sourced from reference TRBV2 and TRBJ2-7, is EPEVTQTPSHQVTQMGQEVILRCVPISNHLYFYWYRQILGQKVEFLVSFYNNEISEKSEIFDDQFSVERPDGSNFTLKIRSTKLEDSAMYFCASSGPSGREQYFGPGTRLTVT.

The V and J genes are TRBV5-1 and TRBJ1-2; D not resolved. The CDR3 is made up of 11 amino acids. CDR1 and CDR2 from the germline V gene are SGHRS and YFSETQ. Trimming cost V 6 bases and J 5 bases, with 8 bases left between them. Here the CDR3 reads CASNNNYGYTF. For the CDR3, the DNA is TGCGCCAGCAACAACAATTATGGCTACACCTTC.

This clone showed up just once. The V call is TRBV5-1, the J call TRBJ2-6; the D gene could be TRBD1 or TRBD2 (5 bases each). V was trimmed by 4 bases and J by 1 base, leaving 15 bases between them. Germline CDR1 reads SGHRS; CDR2 reads YFSETQ. The CDR3 contains 17 residues. The CDR3 sequence is CASSVGTSGSGANVLTF. CDR3 DNA sequence: TGCGCCAGCAGCGTTGGGACCTCGGGATCTGGGGCCAACGTCCTGACTTTC.

The CDR3: CASSQLTGGSSYEQYF. The CDR3, as DNA: TGCGCCAGCAGCCAACTAACAGGGGGCTCCTCCTACGAGCAGTACTTC. The chain is built from TRBV4-1 and TRBJ2-7; the match to TRBD1 covers 9 bases. Germline trimming cut 2 bases from V and 0 bases from J; bases unmatched to any gene: 5. The CDR3 runs to 16 residues. Germline values: CDR1 MGHRA, CDR2 YSYEKL.

This clone was recorded a few times. The gene calls are TRBV14 and TRBJ2-2; D call uncertain. CDR3 size: 13 residues. The germline gives CDR1 SGHDN, CDR2 FVKESK. Trimming shortened V by 1 base and J by 7 bases, and 7 bases separated the two germline ends. The CDR3 loop is CASSQGGNGELFF. For the CDR3, the DNA is TGTGCCAGCAGCCAAGGAGGAAACGGGGAGCTGTTTTTT.

J is TRBJ2-7 and V is TRBV30, with 8 positions matching TRBD1. V lost 5 bases and J lost 2; bases outside the gene matches: 8. Germline V gene sequence: CDR1 GTSNPN, CDR2 SVGIG (reference sequence). The CDR3 is 14 residues long. The CDR3 DNA reads TGTGCCTGGGGGACCGGGACAGGCGCCTACGAGCAGTACTTC. It specifies CAWGTGTGAYEQYF.

The chain has TRBV7-2 and TRBJ2-5, with TRBD2 matching 11 bases. CDR3 size: 15 residues. V dropped 4 bases and J dropped 4; count of bases not matched to a gene: 5. Germline loops: CDR1 SGHTA, CDR2 FQGNSA. DNA for the CDR3: TGTGCCAGCAGCTCACGACTAGCGGGAAGAGAGACCCAGTACTTC. Protein: CASSSRLAGRETQYF.

The rearrangement links TRBV7-9 to TRBJ1-6; 7 nucleotides match TRBD1. V dropped 2 bases and J dropped 9; count of bases not matched to a gene: 10. Per germline, CDR1 SEHNR and CDR2 FQNEAQ (reference sequence). CDR3 length: 16 amino acids. The CDR3: CASSLRGGAGGSPLHF. The CDR3, as DNA: TGTGCCAGCAGCTTACGAGGGGGCGCGGGAGGTTCACCCCTCCACTTT.

V gene TRBV29-1 combines with J gene TRBJ1-1; D possibly corresponds to TRBD1 (5 bases). Germline V gene sequence: CDR1 SQVTM, CDR2 ANQGSEA. This CDR3 comprises 14 residues. Trimming cost V 4 bases and J 4 bases, with 16 bases left between them. In DNA form, the CDR3 reads TGCAGCGTTGTTGGGCTCAGGGAGGGCACTGAAGCTTTCTTT. Protein product: CSVVGLREGTEAFF.

This clone was detected only a few times. The chain carries TRBV16 and TRBJ1-1; perhaps TRBD1 as D (6 bases). Germline CDR1 is KGHSY and CDR2 is FQNENV. The CDR3 spans 13 residues. V lost 5 bases and J 1 base, leaving 8 bases between the germline ends. The CDR3 sequence: CASSVRGNTEAFF. For the CDR3, the DNA is TGTGCCAGCAGCGTCAGGGGGAACACTGAAGCTTTCTTT.